The entry below describes one T cell receptor (beta chain). What it recognizes is unknown. 60 Vbeta and 13 Jbeta primers were used in PCR. TCRdb keeps only in-frame clones here, not all; method: immunoSEQ multiplex PCR. The table shows roughly 140,000 clones, with about 80% occurring only once. With V trimmed by 4 bases and J by 4 bases, 7 bases remained unmatched. Germline V gene lookup returns CDR1 SGHRS and CDR2 YFSETQ. CDR3 length equals 14 residues. The data were taken from a study of cytomegalovirus exposure and HLA in healthy donors. General study results and limits: In a later analysis, several top co-occurrence clusters appeared linked to parvovirus B19, influenza, CMV and Epstein-Barr virus. Fewer N-insertions than the approximately 680-donor mean were reportedly shown by an Asian-associated ancestry cluster in a later analysis.

The V and J genes are TRBV5-1 and TRBJ1-1, with 7 bases fitting TRBD1. Source material: PBMCs. The receptor was derived from a male donor in good health and CMV-seronegative. The chain's CDR3 is CASSRLGDSTEAFF. CDR3 DNA: TGCGCCAGCAGCCGACTGGGGGACAGCACTGAAGCTTTCTTT.